The T cell receptor beta chain described here comes from a study of T cell repertoires in cytomegalovirus infection. Study overall: CMV epitopes used comprised recently identified HLA-C-restricted ones and well-studied HLA-B-restricted ones.

There are a few counts of this clonotype. The antigen remains undetermined. TCRdb analysed the reads with MiXCR anew, one entry per CDR3 protein. The sample yields some 560,000 distinct CDR3 sequences, roughly 42% seen once. Germline values: CDR1 SEHNR, CDR2 FQNEAQ (reference sequence). V gave up 1 base and J gave up 4 bases, with 16 bases separating them. The CDR3 is 16 amino acids. The gene calls are TRBV7-9 and TRBJ1-2; D not certain. The TCR originated in a human donor in good health (CMV status not recorded). Some clones in this sample may be carry-over from other donors' samples. Sequenced material: cultured PBMCs, taken from culture after CMV antigen stimulation. The DNA of the CDR3 is TGTGCCAGCAGCTTAGGTTTCGATTTTCGGGTCTATGGCTACACCTTC. It codes for CASSLGFDFRVYGYTF.